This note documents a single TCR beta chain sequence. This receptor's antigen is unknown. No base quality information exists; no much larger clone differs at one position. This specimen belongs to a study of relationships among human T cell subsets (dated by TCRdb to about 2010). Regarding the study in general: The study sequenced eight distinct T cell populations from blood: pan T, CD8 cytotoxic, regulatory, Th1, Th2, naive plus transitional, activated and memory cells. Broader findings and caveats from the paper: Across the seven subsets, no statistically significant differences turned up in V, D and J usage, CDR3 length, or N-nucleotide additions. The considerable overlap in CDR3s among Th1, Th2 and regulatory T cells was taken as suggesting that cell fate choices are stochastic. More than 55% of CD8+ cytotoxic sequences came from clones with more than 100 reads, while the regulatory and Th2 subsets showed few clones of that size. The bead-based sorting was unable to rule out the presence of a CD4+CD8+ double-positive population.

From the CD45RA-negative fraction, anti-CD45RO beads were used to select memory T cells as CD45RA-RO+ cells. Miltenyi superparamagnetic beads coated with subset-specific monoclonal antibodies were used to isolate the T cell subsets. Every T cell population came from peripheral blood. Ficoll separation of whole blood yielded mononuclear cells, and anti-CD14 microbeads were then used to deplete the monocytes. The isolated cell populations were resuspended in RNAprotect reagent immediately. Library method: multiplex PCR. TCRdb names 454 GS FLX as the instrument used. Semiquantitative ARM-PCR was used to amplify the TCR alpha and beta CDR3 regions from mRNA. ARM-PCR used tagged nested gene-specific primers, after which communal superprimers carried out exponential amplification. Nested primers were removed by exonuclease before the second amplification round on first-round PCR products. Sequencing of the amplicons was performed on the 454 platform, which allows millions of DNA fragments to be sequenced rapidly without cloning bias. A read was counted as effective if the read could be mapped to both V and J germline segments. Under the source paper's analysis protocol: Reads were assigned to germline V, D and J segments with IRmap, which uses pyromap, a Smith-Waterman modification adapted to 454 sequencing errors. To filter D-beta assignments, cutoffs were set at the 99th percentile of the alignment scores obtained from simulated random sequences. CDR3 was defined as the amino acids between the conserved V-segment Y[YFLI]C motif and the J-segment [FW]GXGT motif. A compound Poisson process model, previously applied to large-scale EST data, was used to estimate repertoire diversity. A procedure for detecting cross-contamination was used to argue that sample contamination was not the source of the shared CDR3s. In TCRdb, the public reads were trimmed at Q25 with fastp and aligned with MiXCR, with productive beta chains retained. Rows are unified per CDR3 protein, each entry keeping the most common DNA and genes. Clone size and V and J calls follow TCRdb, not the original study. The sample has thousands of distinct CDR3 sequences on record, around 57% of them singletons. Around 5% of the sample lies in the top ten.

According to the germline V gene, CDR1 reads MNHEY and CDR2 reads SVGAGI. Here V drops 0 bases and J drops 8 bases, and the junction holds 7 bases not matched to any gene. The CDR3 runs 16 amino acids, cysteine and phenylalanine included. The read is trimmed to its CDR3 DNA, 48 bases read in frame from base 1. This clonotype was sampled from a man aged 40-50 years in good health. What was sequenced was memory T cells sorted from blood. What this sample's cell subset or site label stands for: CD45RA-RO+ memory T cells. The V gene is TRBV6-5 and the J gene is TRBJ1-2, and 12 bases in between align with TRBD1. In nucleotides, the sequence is TGTGCCAGCAGTTACTCGCCGGGACAGGGGGCAGGCGGCTACACCTTC. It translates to CASSYSPGQGAGGYTF.